The subject of this entry is one TCR beta chain. The table lists this clone with a few counts. The target of this receptor is not known. Base qualities are missing; no much larger clone stands one base away. Spanning cysteine to phenylalanine, the CDR3 consists of 15 amino acids. CDR3 DNA is the only sequence kept; it has 45 bases, read in frame from the first base. Cut back by 5 bases and 2 bases, the V and J ends lie 15 bases apart. CDR1 and CDR2 are read off the germline V gene as ENHRY and SYGVKD. The sample comes from a study of CD4 T cells in relation to SARS-CoV-2 and coronaviruses (dated by TCRdb to the early 2020s). Concerning the study at large: In the ViraFEST assay, PBMCs were grown with antigen for 10 to 11 days, and TCR beta CDR3s were then sequenced to identify antigen-specific clonal expansions. An HIV-1 Nef peptide pool or a no-peptide culture served as the negative reference condition. Shared crossreactive spike epitopes were mapped to their HLA restriction using patient-derived lymphoblastoid cell lines. At the level of individual TCR clonotypes, the study measured memory CD4+ T cell crossreactivity between SARS-CoV-2 spike protein and common cold coronavirus spike proteins. Samples from three pre-COVID donors and the naive versus memory experiments were sequenced with the Adaptive Biotechnologies TCR-sequencing kit; other data were Illumina-based. Expansion assays from other donors in the study were sequenced with a different, Illumina-based TCR-beta assay.

General findings and caveats noted by the study authors: The study was constrained by small numbers of patients and of tested TCRs. No donor contributed both pre-pandemic and post-infection samples, which limited tracing the source of pre-existing responses. In roughly 65% of donors, memory CD4+ clonotypes turned up that crossrecognized SARS-CoV-2 and at least one common cold coronavirus spike. Compared with monoreactive clones, crossreactive clones had significantly weaker SARS-CoV-2-driven expansion, a result consistent with antigenic imprinting. Since the crossreactivity analysis centred on spike protein, crossreactivity against other viral proteins was not assessed.

The method was the immunoSEQ multiplex PCR assay. The source study handled its data this way. During preprocessing, nonproductive sequences were removed, along with CDR3s that did not begin with C, did not end with F or W, or were shorter than 7 amino acids. Antigen-specific clonotypes were called with the MANAFEST web app, based on expansion relative to reference and other culture wells. A clone was considered positive if significant expansion relative to the reference culture was observed in 2 of 3 replicate wells at an FDR below 0.05. Positive clones also required significant expansion versus all other tandem wells and an odds ratio above 5. CDR3 homology was quantified as pairwise Levenshtein distance, calculated with the stringdist R package after three terminal residues were trimmed from each end. Imported from immuneACCESS, the table was reduced by TCRdb to in-frame sequences with V and J called. These copies leave out some clones; in studies compared against another copy, an unresolved V gene accounts for under half, and the cause of the remainder is not known. V, J and clone size derive from that table, while D and trimming were established from the DNA sequence. The sample includes roughly 30,000 clones, with over 65% observed a single time. The ten most abundant clones make up 20% to 25% of the sample.

CD4+ T cells from unexposed donors were collected before the COVID-19 pandemic (2011-2018). Following 10 days of culture, the EasySep CD4+ T cell isolation kit was used to isolate CD4+ T cells. As cell numbers permitted, CD4+ T cells from unexposed donors were tested for reactivity to SARS-CoV-2 S and N and to four common cold coronavirus spike pools. Each well received two million PBMCs, cultured in IMDM supplemented with about 4.5% human AB serum and about 10 IU/ml IL-2. Half of the culture medium was replaced with fresh IL-2-containing medium on days 3 and 7. Each peptide culture condition was generally run in triplicate replicate wells. The leukapheresis product for the unexposed donors was obtained through commercial purchase. Ficoll-Paque PLUS gradient centrifugation was used to isolate PBMCs from either whole blood or leukapheresis product. PBMCs were either cryopreserved at -140 degrees C or used fresh in the expansion assay. The QIAamp Micro DNA Kit was used to extract genomic DNA from the CD4+ T cells.

This TCR derives from a human donor in good health. The material sequenced was CD4+ T cells from PBMCs, cultured in vitro. This chain is built from TRBV10-3 and TRBJ2-5, with the D segment possibly TRBD1 or TRBD2, each aligning over 5 bases. The DNA reads as follows: TGTGCCATCAGTCCGGGACGGCCTACACAAGAGACCCAGTACTTC. It codes for CAISPGRPTQETQYF.